This T cell receptor beta chain was documented in a study of vaccination and CD4 T cells after COVID-19. Whole-study context: The study collected post-vaccine samples a median around 72 days after dose two, with a range of 14 to 241. Notes on the study in general: Convalescent patients were relatively few, and early post-infection timepoints were missing.

This clonotype was seen a few times. Its antigen is still unknown. Trimming pared 0 bases from V and 6 bases from J, leaving 11 bases between. The CDR3 length is 13 residues. CDR1 and CDR2 (germline): DFQATT, SNEGSKA (reference sequence). Treatment reported: roughly 10-day PBMC culture with coronavirus spike peptide pools or control peptides (ViraFEST assay). Once peptide pools had expanded antigen-specific T cells, ViraFEST sequenced TCRs. Oncomine TCR Beta short-read sequencing was applied to DNA from cultured CD4+ T cells. MiXCR, applied by TCRdb to the PCR reads, yields one record per CDR3 protein. Among around 13,000 distinct CDR3 sequences listed, 45% to 60% were seen once.

Sequenced: CD4+ T cells from blood, cultured in vitro. The receptor was derived from a human donor who had recovered from COVID-19. This rearrangement joins TRBV20-1 to TRBJ1-1; D unclear. The CDR3 nucleotides are TGCAGTGCTAGAGATCGGAGGGCGGCTGAAGCTTTCTTT. This translates into CSARDRRAAEAFF.